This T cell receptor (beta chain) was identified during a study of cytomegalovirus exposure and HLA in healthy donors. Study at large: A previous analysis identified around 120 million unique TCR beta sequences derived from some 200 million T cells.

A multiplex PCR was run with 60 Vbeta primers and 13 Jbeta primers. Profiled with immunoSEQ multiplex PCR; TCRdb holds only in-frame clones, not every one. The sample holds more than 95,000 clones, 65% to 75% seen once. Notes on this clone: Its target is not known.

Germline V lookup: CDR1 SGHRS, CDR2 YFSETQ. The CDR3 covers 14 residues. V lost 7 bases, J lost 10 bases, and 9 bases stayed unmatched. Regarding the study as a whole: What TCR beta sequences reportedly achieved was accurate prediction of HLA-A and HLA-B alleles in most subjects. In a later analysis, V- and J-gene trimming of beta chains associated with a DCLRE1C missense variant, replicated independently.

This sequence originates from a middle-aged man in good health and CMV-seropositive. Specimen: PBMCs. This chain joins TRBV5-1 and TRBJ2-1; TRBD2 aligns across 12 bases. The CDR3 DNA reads TGCGCCAGCCGTACGACTAGCGGGAGTGGGGAGCAGTTCTTC. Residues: CASRTTSGSGEQFF.